A single sample is the source of the 25 T cell receptor beta chains below, sequenced in a study of CD8 T cells in ankylosing spondylitis. The antigens for these receptors are not known. Study observations and caveats: A TCR beta motif of roughly 8 highly homologous variants appeared characteristic of ankylosing spondylitis blood.

TCRdb reprocessed the 5' RACE reads with MiXCR, giving one entry per CDR3 protein. The sample yields fewer than 550,000 distinct CDR3 sequences, less than 6% seen once. The specimen sequenced was blood, either unsorted or a sorted T cell fraction (not recorded which). These receptors were collected from a male donor with ankylosing spondylitis.

This clonotype was detected ten times or more. The chain joins TRBV7-9 to TRBJ2-2; D gene unclear. Germline lookup yields CDR1 SEHNR and CDR2 FQNEAQ (reference sequence). Trimming removed 3 bases from V and 3 bases from J, with 8 bases in between. The CDR3 is made up of 14 amino acids. The CDR3 region is CASSFDTYTGELFF. The CDR3 nucleotides are TGTGCCAGCAGCTTCGACACCTACACCGGGGAGCTGTTTTTT.

There are many counts of this clonotype. The V call is TRBV12-3 or TRBV12-4, the J call TRBJ1-5; D call uncertain. This CDR3 region has 14 residues. V was clipped by 3 bases and J by 2 bases, with 8 bases between them. The CDR3: CASSLTAGNQPQHF. CDR3 in DNA: TGTGCCAGCAGTTTGACGGCTGGCAATCAGCCCCAGCATTTT.

This clonotype occurred many times. V usage is TRBV12-3 or TRBV12-4 and J usage is TRBJ2-1, with D perhaps matching TRBD1 or TRBD2 (7 bases each). The V end lost 3 bases, the J end lost 8 bases, and 11 bases lay between the germline ends. The CDR3 length is 13 residues. The CDR3 sequence is CASSLQGGDEQFF. CDR3 coding DNA: TGTGCCAGCAGTTTGCAGGGGGGGGATGAGCAGTTCTTC.

This clonotype appeared many times. The gene calls are TRBV4-3 and TRBJ2-5; D remains unclear. Germline lookup yields CDR1 LGHNA and CDR2 YSLEER. This CDR3 spans 13 amino acids. Trimming took 0 bases from V and 4 from J, leaving 6 bases between them. CDR3 residues: CASSQELRETQYF. The CDR3 DNA sequence: TGCGCCAGCAGCCAAGAGTTAAGAGAGACCCAGTACTTC.

This clonotype was counted at least ten times. This chain uses TRBV4-2 with TRBJ2-7, with no clear D. V was shortened by 1 base and J by 1 base, with 11 bases between the two germline ends. The CDR3 consists of 15 residues. Per the germline V gene, CDR1 is LGHNA and CDR2 is YNFKEQ. This chain's CDR3 is CASSQARVPSYEQYF. The CDR3 DNA reads TGTGCCAGCAGCCAAGCACGGGTCCCTTCCTACGAGCAGTACTTC.

This clonotype was found many times. V and J are TRBV6-1 and TRBJ1-2; perhaps TRBD1 as D (5 bases). The CDR3 extends over 14 amino acids. In germline, CDR1 is MNHNS, CDR2 SASEGT. V shed 7 bases and J shed 7 bases, with 19 bases lying between them. The CDR3 region has the DNA TGTGCCAGCACCACTTTCGGGGCTCAGTCTGGCTACACCTTC. It specifies CASTTFGAQSGYTF.

As concerns this clonotype: This clone may be a read error of a much larger clone one base away. V is TRBV28 and J is TRBJ2-7; no clear D. This CDR3 region has 12 residues. The germline V gene encodes CDR1 MDHEN and CDR2 SYDVKM. CDR3: CASSPWTYDQYF. The CDR3, as DNA: TGTGCCAGCAGTCCGTGGACCTACGACCAGTACTTC.

This clonotype was seen ten or more times. This chain joins TRBV12-3 or TRBV12-4 and TRBJ2-7; D may be TRBD2 (5 bases). This CDR3 has 16 amino acids. V dropped 5 bases and J dropped 6 bases, with 23 bases sitting between them. The CDR3 DNA is TGTGCCAGCAGTAACGCATTAAACCCGGGATTAGGCGAGCAGTACTTC. Translating gives CASSNALNPGLGEQYF.

This clonotype was seen repeatedly, ten times or more. The chain employs TRBV7-2 and TRBJ2-1; 7 bases fit TRBD2. J was trimmed by 8 bases and V by 5 bases; bases with no gene match: 12. This CDR3 region has 15 residues. CDR1 and CDR2 from the germline V gene are SGHTA and FQGNSA. CDR3 coding DNA: TGTGCCAGCAGCCGGATTCGCGGGAGTCGCGATGAGCAGTTCTTC. This translates into CASSRIRGSRDEQFF.

This chain joins TRBV28 and TRBJ1-5; perhaps TRBD1 as D (5 bases). Deletions cut 4 bases from V and 3 bases from J, with 16 bases between. The length of the CDR3 is 16 residues. Germline CDR1 is MDHEN and CDR2 is SYDVKM. The DNA for the CDR3 is TGTGCCAGCAGTTACGCTGGAGGGGCGGCCAATCAGCCCCAGCATTTT. Translation gives CASSYAGGAANQPQHF.

This clonotype was counted at least ten times. The chain uses TRBV29-1 and TRBJ1-1, with D perhaps TRBD1 (5 bases). Trimming cost V 6 bases and J 1 base, with 12 bases left between them. Germline assignment: CDR1 SQVTM and CDR2 ANQGSEA. CDR3 length: 13 amino acids. The CDR3 DNA reads as TGCAGCGTGGGGCGGGATCAGAACACTGAAGCTTTCTTT. It codes for CSVGRDQNTEAFF.

This chain joins TRBV6-1 and TRBJ2-5; D is possibly TRBD1 (6 bases). In germline, CDR1 is MNHNS, CDR2 SASEGT. CDR3 length: 14 amino acids. Deletions cut 6 bases from V and 1 base from J, with 12 bases between. CDR3 nucleotides: TGTGCCAGCAGAAGTGTGGGGGCCCAAGAGACCCAGTACTTC. This sequence encodes CASRSVGAQETQYF.

The rearrangement uses TRBV7-2 and TRBJ1-1; 8 bases are a match to TRBD1. This CDR3 is built from 16 residues. Germline V gene lookup returns CDR1 SGHTA and CDR2 FQGNSA. V was pared by 8 bases and J by 5 bases, with 16 bases of the junction left unmatched. The CDR3 DNA follows: TGTGCCAGCGATGGGGGGGGCAGGGGGCTTGGTACTGAAGCTTTCTTT. Its translation is CASDGGGRGLGTEAFF.

This clonotype has at least ten counts. The V call is TRBV5-1, the J call TRBJ2-1; D is unresolved. The V and J ends lost 0 bases and 3 bases respectively, with 7 bases between them. The germline CDR1 and CDR2 sequences are SGHRS and YFSETQ. This CDR3 contains 14 residues. The CDR3 spells CASSLDGLYNEQFF. The DNA of the CDR3 is TGCGCCAGCAGCTTGGATGGGCTCTACAATGAGCAGTTCTTC.

This clonotype was detected ten times or more. The rearrangement links TRBV7-3 to TRBJ2-1; the match to TRBD1 covers 8 bases. The CDR3 length is 18 residues. Germline assignment: CDR1 SGHTA and CDR2 FQGTGA. Trimming took 0 bases from V and 8 from J; bases not matched to a gene: 15. CDR3 loop: CASSLTSPSTGASHEQFF. The CDR3 region has the DNA TGTGCCAGCAGCTTAACGTCCCCTTCGACAGGGGCATCTCATGAGCAGTTCTTC.

This clonotype was detected ten times or more. The gene calls are TRBV29-1 and TRBJ2-2; 8 bases align to TRBD1. J gave up 1 base and V 5 bases, and 3 bases lay outside the gene matches. This CDR3 spans 14 amino acids. The V gene's germline CDR1 is SQVTM and CDR2 ANQGSEA. The CDR3: CSVPGTGNTGELFF. The CDR3 DNA follows: TGCAGCGTTCCCGGGACAGGGAACACCGGGGAGCTGTTTTTT.

Turning to this clonotype: One base away lies a much larger clone, so this may be a sequencing read error. This chain links TRBV4-3 with TRBJ2-2; D is uncertain. The V end lost 0 bases, the J end lost 4 bases, and 18 bases lay between the germline ends. There are 18 residues in the CDR3. Germline CDR1 reads LGHNA; CDR2 reads YSLEER. DNA of the CDR3: TGCGCCAGCAGCCAAGATTGGCGGACCCGGGTTGTCACCGGGGAGCTGTTTTTT. Translating gives CASSQDWRTRVVTGELFF.

This clonotype came up many times. The chain carries TRBV20-1 and TRBJ2-1; D uncertain. Germline V CDR1 and CDR2: DFQATT, SNEGSKA (reference sequence). The V gene lost 6 bases and the J gene lost 0 bases, with 15 bases spanning the gap. The CDR3 consists of 15 residues. The CDR3 DNA reads TGCAGTGCCAACCAGAGGTGGAGCTCCTACAATGAGCAGTTCTTC. Its protein product is CSANQRWSSYNEQFF.

This clonotype was observed many times. This chain joins TRBV29-1 and TRBJ1-2; tentative D call: TRBD1 (5 bases). The CDR3 totals 13 residues. Trimming removed 6 bases from V and 1 base from J, with 12 bases in between. The V gene's germline CDR1 is SQVTM and CDR2 ANQGSEA. DNA for the CDR3: TGCAGCGTGGGGGGAACTTTTAACTATGGCTACACCTTC. This codes for CSVGGTFNYGYTF.

In this sample, this clonotype turned up a few times. The chain links TRBV5-1 to TRBJ1-5; D gene uncertain. Trimming left V 4 bases short and J 0 bases short, with 14 bases between. In germline, CDR1 is SGHRS, CDR2 YFSETQ. The CDR3 has 16 residues. The CDR3 here is CASSPVGPNSNQPQHF. The CDR3 DNA sequence: TGCGCCAGCAGCCCGGTGGGCCCAAATAGCAATCAGCCCCAGCATTTT.

This clonotype was picked up many times. The chain is built from TRBV6-1 and TRBJ1-1; TRBD1 matches 9 bases. The V gene's germline CDR1 is MNHNS and CDR2 SASEGT. The V and J ends lost 7 bases and 0 bases, in that order; junction bases with no gene match: 6. The CDR3 sequence is 15 residues long. CDR3 in amino acids: CASTRTGVMNTEAFF. CDR3 coding DNA: TGTGCCAGCACGAGGACAGGGGTCATGAACACTGAAGCTTTCTTT.

This clonotype was counted ten times or more. V and J are TRBV25-1 and TRBJ2-2; either TRBD1 or TRBD2 may fit D (5 bases each). Germline CDR1 MGHDK, CDR2 SYGVNS. V was pared by 3 bases and J by 3 bases, with 11 bases between. This CDR3 is built from 15 residues. CDR3 in DNA: TGTGCCAGCAGTGAGAGGGGATCCTACACCGGGGAGCTGTTTTTT. It codes for CASSERGSYTGELFF.

In its sample, this clonotype was seen many times. The V call is TRBV5-1, the J call TRBJ1-3, with a weak D call TRBD1 (5 bases). V was clipped by 4 bases and J by 3 bases, with 17 bases between them. This CDR3 has 16 amino acids. Per germline, CDR1 SGHRS and CDR2 YFSETQ. CDR3 loop: CASSLRTTGGGNTIYF. The CDR3 DNA sequence: TGCGCCAGCAGCCTGCGAACCACAGGCGGTGGAAACACCATATATTTT.

This clonotype was found many times. The chain carries TRBV20-1 and TRBJ1-2, with a tentative D call TRBD1 (5 bases). CDR3 length: 15 residues. V was shortened by 3 bases and J by 0 bases, with 14 bases between the two germline ends. Per germline, CDR1 DFQATT and CDR2 SNEGSKA (reference sequence). The CDR3 nucleotides are TGCAGTGCTAGTTCTCTGACAGAAACTAACTATGGCTACACCTTC. This gives the protein CSASSLTETNYGYTF.

This clonotype was counted ten times or more. V gene TRBV7-2 combines with J gene TRBJ2-4, with D perhaps TRBD1 or TRBD2 (6 bases each). The CDR3 has 14 amino acids. Germline V gives CDR1 SGHTA, CDR2 FQGNSA. V was trimmed by 2 bases and J by 8 bases, leaving 13 bases between them. The CDR3 region is CASSLKYREDIQYF. The DNA for the CDR3 is TGTGCCAGCAGCTTAAAATACAGGGAGGACATTCAGTACTTC.